These 12 T cell receptor beta chains share one sample of origin, sequenced in a study of blood T cell repertoires in COVID-19. Using immunoSEQ multiplex PCR, the repertoire was profiled, and TCRdb retains in-frame clones only, with some absent. The sample consists of 200,000 or so clones, about 87% of them appearing once. The sequenced sample consisted of peripheral blood. Every receptor here comes from a man between 65 and 80 years old with acute or convalescent COVID-19.

The chain carries TRBV5-8 and TRBJ1-4; D gene unclear. CDR1 is SGHTS and CDR2 is YDEGEE in the germline V gene. The V end was cut by 3 bases, the J end by 12 bases, with 12 bases between. This CDR3 has 12 amino acids. The CDR3 here is CASSSTHRELFF. The CDR3 nucleotides read TGTGCCAGCAGCTCGACTCACCGGGAACTGTTTTTT.

The count of this clone is one. The chain is built from TRBV2 and TRBJ2-7; 12 bases are a match to TRBD2. Germline CDR1 reads SNHLY; CDR2 reads FYNNEI. Trimming cost V 5 bases and J 3 bases; bases outside gene matches: 5. The CDR3 is 15 residues long. In nucleotides, the CDR3 is TGTGCCAGCAGTCTAGGACTAGCGGGAATCTACGAGCAGTACTTC. Amino acid sequence: CASSLGLAGIYEQYF. Drawing the rest from reference TRBV2 and TRBJ2-7, the complete variable domain is EPEVTQTPSHQVTQMGQEVILRCVPISNHLYFYWYRQILGQKVEFLVSFYNNEISEKSEIFDDQFSVERPDGSNFTLKIRSTKLEDSAMYFCASSLGLAGIYEQYFGPGTRLTVT.

V usage is TRBV6-5 and J usage is TRBJ2-1, with a possible D match to TRBD2 (6 bases). This CDR3 region has 14 residues. Trimming took 5 bases from V and 8 from J, leaving 16 bases between them. The V gene's germline CDR1 is MNHEY and CDR2 SVGAGI. CDR3 sequence reads: CASSRDSFRYEQFF. The CDR3, as DNA: TGTGCCAGCAGTAGGGACTCCTTTCGGTATGAGCAGTTCTTC.

The V gene is TRBV10-2, the J gene TRBJ2-7; no definite D call. Germline assignment: CDR1 WSHSY and CDR2 SAAADI. Trimming removed 0 bases from V and 0 bases from J, with 12 bases in between. The CDR3 sequence is 16 residues long. In DNA form, the CDR3 reads TGCGCCAGCAGTGAGTCCGCGGCTCCCAGCTCCTACGAGCAGTACTTC. This codes for CASSESAAPSSYEQYF.

J is TRBJ2-3 and V is TRBV25-1; TRBD2 is a possible D gene (6 bases). Germline V gene lookup returns CDR1 MGHDK and CDR2 SYGVNS. The V end lost 8 bases, the J end lost 7 bases, and 10 bases lay between the germline ends. This CDR3 comprises 11 residues. CDR3 DNA sequence: TGTGCCAGCGGGACTCACAATACGCAGTATTTT. It is translated as CASGTHNTQYF.

V gene TRBV9 combines with J gene TRBJ1-1, with TRBD1 as a possible D gene (6 bases). Germline V lookup: CDR1 SGDLS, CDR2 YYNGEE. This CDR3 has 13 residues. V lost 4 bases and J 3 bases, leaving 10 bases between the germline ends. The CDR3 loop is CASSRQVDTEAFF. The CDR3 nucleotides read TGTGCCAGCAGCAGACAGGTCGACACTGAAGCTTTCTTT.

The CDR3, as DNA: TGTGCCAGCAGTTTTCAGGGGTTGGGGTACAATGAGCAGTTCTTC. Translating it yields CASSFQGLGYNEQFF. J is TRBJ2-1 and V is TRBV6-5; TRBD1 might be the D (6 bases). CDR1 is MNHEY, CDR2 SVGAGI, per germline. The CDR3 totals 15 residues. Trimming shortened V by 4 bases and J by 4 bases, and 14 bases separated the two germline ends.

The V and J genes are TRBV29-1 and TRBJ1-1, with 8 bases aligning to TRBD1. From germline, CDR1 is SQVTM and CDR2 ANQGSEA. Trimming at V came to 6 bases and at J to 6 bases, leaving 9 bases not matched to a gene. CDR3 length: 13 residues. As DNA, the CDR3 is TGCAGCGTACCTAAGCCAGGGGGCCCTGAAGCTTTCTTT. It is translated as CSVPKPGGPEAFF.

The rearrangement uses TRBV6-5 and TRBJ1-6; 10 bases map to TRBD1. In germline, CDR1 is MNHEY, CDR2 SVGAGI. The CDR3 is made up of 14 amino acids. V was pared by 7 bases and J by 9 bases, with 6 bases of the junction left unmatched. This CDR3 is CASTSGTGVSPLHF. The DNA for the CDR3 is TGTGCCAGCACCTCTGGGACAGGGGTTTCACCCCTCCACTTT.

This clone has only one observation. V gene TRBV19 combines with J gene TRBJ1-2; 12 bases agree with TRBD1. CDR1 and CDR2 from the germline V gene are LNHDA and SQIVND (reference sequence). The trim removed 6 bases at V and 3 bases at J, leaving 8 bases unmatched. The CDR3 has 16 residues. CDR3 nucleotide sequence: TGTGCCAGTAGAGGGACAGGGGGCGCTTCGGACTATGGCTACACCTTC. This codes for CASRGTGGASDYGYTF.

V gene TRBV19 combines with J gene TRBJ2-1; D is ambiguous. The V gene's germline CDR1 is LNHDA and CDR2 SQIVND (reference sequence). CDR3 length equals 12 residues. The V end was cut by 3 bases, the J end by 6 bases, with 6 bases between. The CDR3 loop reads CASSIIGNEQFF. The CDR3 bases are TGTGCCAGTAGTATTATCGGCAATGAGCAGTTCTTC.

The chain carries TRBV5-6 and TRBJ1-2; 8 nucleotides align to TRBD1. The CDR3 runs to 14 residues. Germline loops: CDR1 SGHDT, CDR2 YYEEEE. J lost 4 bases, V lost 4 bases, and 6 bases had no gene match. CDR3 sequence: CASSGTGGGYGYTF. DNA for the CDR3: TGTGCCAGCAGCGGCACAGGGGGGGGCTATGGCTACACCTTC.